This T cell receptor beta chain stems from a study of beta chain features in type 1 diabetes. Whole-study results and caveats: Amplification by PCR could prefer shorter templates, with the same effect in patients and controls.

cDNA synthesis used the whole RNA isolate, giving expressed TCRB sequences. A few million reads were obtained on average from naive, central memory and regulatory T cell samples. Assay used: immunoSEQ multiplex PCR; TCRdb lists only in-frame clones, some missing. The table shows around 500,000 clones, with roughly 30% occurring only once. This clone came up a few times. Its antigen is undetermined. Sequencing was done on a sample of naive CD4+ T cells from blood. The clonotype originates from a young man in good health.

CDR3 loop: CASSLVGGSGASEQFF. CDR3 coding DNA: TGCGCCAGCAGCTTGGTAGGCGGGAGTGGAGCAAGTGAGCAGTTCTTC. The chain couples TRBV5-1 to TRBJ2-1, with 7 bases lining up with TRBD2. The length of the CDR3 is 16 residues. Per the germline V gene, CDR1 is SGHRS and CDR2 is YFSETQ. J was trimmed by 9 bases and V by 0 bases; bases with no gene match: 12.